This TCR beta chain was retrieved from a study of molecular identifiers for immune sequencing clone quantification. The CDR3 has 17 amino acids. Trimming cost V 5 bases and J 0 bases, with 18 bases left between them. TCRdb re-analysed the PCR reads in MiXCR, keeping a single row per CDR3 protein. The sample shows under 650,000 distinct CDR3 sequences, 15% to 20% of them seen only once. As concerns this clonotype: This may be a read error, as it is one base from a much larger clone. The CDR3 end shows no conserved phenylalanine or tryptophan, and so a read error is likely.

The sequence was obtained from a human donor in good health. Some libraries in this study had Jurkat cell RNA spiked in. The specimen was naive CD8+ T cells from blood, with Jurkat cell RNA spiked in. Subset denoted: FACS-sorted CD8+CD4-CCR7+CD45RA+ naive T cells. The rearrangement joins TRBV12-3 or TRBV12-4 to TRBJ2-3; no clear D. This chain's CDR3 is CASSPRGEDHSTDTQYL. As DNA, the CDR3 is TGTGCCAGCAGTCCCCGTGGAGAGGACCATAGCACAGATACGCAGTATCTT.